This T cell receptor (beta chain) appears in the sequencing data of a study of T cells in Graves' hyperthyroidism and ophthalmopathy. About the research overall: Peripheral blood samples were taken at initial diagnosis, prior to any treatment.

Study-level findings and limits: Before onset, ophthalmopathy was predicted by the model a median around 6.2 months earlier. Expanded thyroid clonotypes (above 0.001) were mostly also found in blood.

It was RNA transcripts that yielded the amplified TCR beta CDR3 regions. An initial round of RT-PCR targeting the TCR CDR3 relied on the HTBI primer set. One entry per CDR3 protein, called by TCRdb with MiXCR from the multiplex PCR reads. The repertoire holds about 640,000 distinct CDR3 sequences, with less than 25% as singletons. A Clinical Activity Score of at least 3, a NOSPECS grade of at least 4 and a duration under 3 months were recorded in the ophthalmopathy patients. This clonotype was counted many times. Its antigen is unidentified. The CDR3 runs 13 residues. The V and J ends lost 5 bases and 4 bases respectively, with 9 bases between them. CDR1 is MDHEN and CDR2 is SYDVKM in the germline V gene.

The sequenced material came from blood. This clonotype was obtained from a man aged 25-45 years with Graves' ophthalmopathy. The chain combines TRBV28 with TRBJ2-1; D is undetermined. CDR3 region: CASSTEGYNEQFF. The CDR3 region has the DNA TGTGCCAGCAGTACGGAAGGATACAATGAGCAGTTCTTC.